This entry features one TCR beta chain sequence. The same CDR3 can be traced to other DNA sequences in this sample. This entry is derived from a study of blood T cell repertoires in COVID-19. On the study more broadly: There were acute and convalescent COVID-19 samples, and they came from the United States, Italy and Spain.

Germline CDR1 GTSNPN, CDR2 SVGIG (reference sequence). Trimming cost V 0 bases and J 5 bases; bases outside gene matches: 3. The CDR3 has 13 amino acids. Adults between roughly 18 and 100 years of age took part from more than 20 US areas. The study assigned cohorts using participant-reported clinical history. This table comes from immunoSEQ multiplex PCR, and its TCRdb copy is limited to in-frame clones, with some not included. The top ten clones hold 1% to 1.5% of a sample with about 180,000 clones, roughly nine tenths of them seen once. Sequenced material: PBMCs or T cells enriched from blood (not recorded which). The sequence was obtained from a human donor with acute COVID-19. The donor label of this sample is uncertain. The chain uses TRBV30 and TRBJ2-5; 7 bases match TRBD2. For the CDR3, the DNA is TGTGCCTGGAGTGTCGGGGGAGGGGAGACCCAGTACTTC. It translates to CAWSVGGGETQYF.